Listed below are T cell receptor beta chains from one sample, sequenced in a study of vaccination effects on CD4 cells after COVID-19. These receptors' targets are unknown. Assay: immunoSEQ multiplex PCR; the TCRdb copy retains only in-frame clones and omits some. Of just over 20,000 clones in the sample, 60% to 75% were seen once. The input for sequencing was CD4+ T cells from PBMCs cultured with HCoV-NL63 spike peptides, taken before COVID-19 vaccination. These receptors all come from a human donor who received a COVID-19 vaccine. The CDR3 runs from the conserved cysteine through the conserved F or W. D genes are given only for firm matches. Clone size is stated in some rows and not others, as once, few, many or a class when expanded.

j_gene: TRBJ1-6
d_gene: TRBD1
abundance: few
v_gene: TRBV19
CDR3nt: TGTGCCAGTAGTCAGGGGGCTTGGAATTCACCCCTCCACTTT
CDR3aa: CASSQGAWNSPLHF

j_gene: TRBJ1-2
d_gene: TRBD1
abundance: few
v_gene: TRBV5-1
CDR3nt: TGCGCCAGCAGCTCCGAGGGACAGGAAGCTGGCTACACCTTC
CDR3aa: CASSSEGQEAGYTF

j_gene: TRBJ1-1
d_gene: TRBD1
abundance: -
v_gene: TRBV4-1
CDR3nt: TGCGCCAGCAGCCTAATACAGGGGGCGCGAGGTACTGAAGCTTTCTTT
CDR3aa: CASSLIQGARGTEAFF

j_gene: TRBJ1-6
d_gene: TRBD1
abundance: -
v_gene: TRBV5-6
CDR3nt: TGTGCCAGCAGCCGGACAGGGGTCAATTCACCCCTCCACTTT
CDR3aa: CASSRTGVNSPLHF

j_gene: TRBJ1-2
d_gene: -
abundance: -
v_gene: TRBV25-1
CDR3nt: TGTGCCAGCAGTAGCGTCGCGGCGGAGGGCTACACCTTC
CDR3aa: CASSSVAAEGYTF

j_gene: TRBJ2-5
d_gene: -
abundance: -
v_gene: TRBV27
CDR3nt: TGTGCCAGCAGGAGCCCCCCGGGCGAGACCCAGTACTTC
CDR3aa: CASRSPPGETQYF

j_gene: TRBJ2-2
d_gene: -
abundance: -
v_gene: TRBV3-1/TRBV3-2
CDR3nt: TGTGCCAGCAGCCCCTACGGGCACACCGGGGAGCTGTTTTTT
CDR3aa: CASSPYGHTGELFF

j_gene: TRBJ1-5
d_gene: -
abundance: -
v_gene: TRBV6-5
CDR3nt: TGTGCCAGCACCCCCGCAGGGTTGCATCAGCCCCAGCATTTT
CDR3aa: CASTPAGLHQPQHF

j_gene: TRBJ1-2
d_gene: -
abundance: -
v_gene: TRBV19
CDR3nt: TGTGCCAGTCAGGAGGGCGCGGACTATGGCTACACCTTC
CDR3aa: CASQEGADYGYTF

j_gene: TRBJ2-5
d_gene: -
abundance: -
v_gene: TRBV6-5
CDR3nt: TGTGCCAGCAGCCGAGATAGAGAGACCCAGTACTTC
CDR3aa: CASSRDRETQYF

j_gene: TRBJ2-5
d_gene: -
abundance: once
v_gene: TRBV10-3
CDR3nt: TGTGCCATCAGCGCGGGACTCCAAGAGACCCAGTACTTC
CDR3aa: CAISAGLQETQYF

j_gene: TRBJ1-4
d_gene: -
abundance: -
v_gene: TRBV10-3
CDR3nt: TGTGCCTCCAATGGCGGGGATGAAAAACTGTTTTTT
CDR3aa: CASNGGDEKLFF

j_gene: TRBJ1-1
d_gene: -
abundance: -
v_gene: TRBV19
CDR3nt: TGTGCCAGTAGCATCCAAGGACGGAACACTGAAGCTTTCTTT
CDR3aa: CASSIQGRNTEAFF

j_gene: TRBJ2-5
d_gene: -
abundance: -
v_gene: TRBV10-3
CDR3nt: TGTGCCATCAAGGAGGGGGCGCGGGAGACCCAGTACTTC
CDR3aa: CAIKEGARETQYF

j_gene: TRBJ1-1
d_gene: -
abundance: -
v_gene: TRBV5-1
CDR3nt: TGCGCCAGCAGCTTGGTGCGGTCAGGTCCCACTGAAGCTTTCTTT
CDR3aa: CASSLVRSGPTEAFF

j_gene: TRBJ2-3
d_gene: TRBD1
abundance: -
v_gene: TRBV7-2
CDR3nt: TGTGCCAGCAGCCCCCGGACAGGAGGAGATACGCAGTATTTT
CDR3aa: CASSPRTGGDTQYF

j_gene: TRBJ2-1
d_gene: -
abundance: -
v_gene: TRBV7-2
CDR3nt: TGTGCCAGCAGCCCTAGGGGGATAGGGGGGAATGAGCAGTTCTTC
CDR3aa: CASSPRGIGGNEQFF

j_gene: TRBJ2-1
d_gene: -
abundance: once
v_gene: TRBV28
CDR3nt: TGTGCCAGCAGTTCTCTTGTCAGCTCGGGGTTCTTC
CDR3aa: CASSSLVSSGFF

j_gene: TRBJ2-3
d_gene: -
abundance: -
v_gene: TRBV3-1/TRBV3-2
CDR3nt: TGTGCCAGCAGCCGGAAAGGGAGCGGCTGGGGGACAGATACGCAGTATTTT
CDR3aa: CASSRKGSGWGTDTQYF

j_gene: TRBJ1-3
d_gene: -
abundance: few
v_gene: TRBV28
CDR3nt: TGTGCCAGCAGTTTATCGGGCCGCAACTCTGGAAACACCATATATTTT
CDR3aa: CASSLSGRNSGNTIYF

j_gene: TRBJ2-2
d_gene: -
abundance: -
v_gene: TRBV4-2
CDR3nt: TGTGCCAGCAGCCAAGCTGATCGCTCGGACACCGGGGAGCTGTTTTTT
CDR3aa: CASSQADRSDTGELFF

j_gene: TRBJ2-7
d_gene: -
abundance: once
v_gene: TRBV12-3/TRBV12-4
CDR3nt: TGTGCCAGCAGTTTACTAGCCAACTACGAGCAGTACTTC
CDR3aa: CASSLLANYEQYF

j_gene: TRBJ2-5
d_gene: TRBD2
abundance: once
v_gene: TRBV28
CDR3nt: TGTGCCAGCAGTTTGTGGACTAGCGGCCAAGAGACCCAGTACTTC
CDR3aa: CASSLWTSGQETQYF

j_gene: TRBJ1-1
d_gene: -
abundance: -
v_gene: TRBV27
CDR3nt: TGTGCCAGCAGTTTATCCGGGAGAGGCACTGAAGCTTTCTTT
CDR3aa: CASSLSGRGTEAFF

j_gene: TRBJ1-2
d_gene: -
abundance: -
v_gene: TRBV11-2
CDR3nt: TGTGCCAGCAGTTCGGGGGGGGGTAACTATGGCTACACCTTC
CDR3aa: CASSSGGGNYGYTF

j_gene: TRBJ1-1
d_gene: -
abundance: -
v_gene: TRBV12-3/TRBV12-4
CDR3nt: TGTGCCAGCAGTTTCGAGGGAGGGACTGAAGCTTTCTTT
CDR3aa: CASSFEGGTEAFF

j_gene: TRBJ2-5
d_gene: TRBD2
abundance: -
v_gene: TRBV7-7
CDR3nt: TGTGCTAGCAGCTTGGGGGGGATCCGAGAGACCCAGTACTTC
CDR3aa: CASSLGGIRETQYF

j_gene: TRBJ1-1
d_gene: TRBD1
abundance: -
v_gene: TRBV5-5
CDR3nt: TGTGCCAGCAGCTGGACAGGGGCCCACACTGAAGCTTTCTTT
CDR3aa: CASSWTGAHTEAFF

j_gene: TRBJ1-6
d_gene: -
abundance: -
v_gene: TRBV30
CDR3nt: TGTGCCTGGAGTGCTGTACAGGGTAATTCACCCCTCCACTTT
CDR3aa: CAWSAVQGNSPLHF

j_gene: TRBJ2-3
d_gene: TRBD2
abundance: -
v_gene: TRBV18
CDR3nt: TGTGCCAGCTCACTGGGACTAGCGGGAGGCTACCGCACAGATACGCAGTATTTT
CDR3aa: CASSLGLAGGYRTDTQYF

j_gene: TRBJ1-3
d_gene: -
abundance: few
v_gene: TRBV7-9
CDR3nt: TGTGCCAGCAGCGTGAACAGGGCCTCTGGAAACACCATATATTTT
CDR3aa: CASSVNRASGNTIYF

j_gene: TRBJ1-4
d_gene: TRBD1
abundance: medium-sized
v_gene: TRBV6-1
CDR3nt: TGTGCCAGCAGTGAAGCGAGGCGACAGGGGGTGGGAAAACTGTTTTTT
CDR3aa: CASSEARRQGVGKLFF

j_gene: TRBJ2-1
d_gene: TRBD2
abundance: once
v_gene: TRBV19
CDR3nt: TGTGCCAGTAGACTAGCGGGAGGGCCTGGTATCTATGAGCAGTTCTTC
CDR3aa: CASRLAGGPGIYEQFF

j_gene: TRBJ2-7
d_gene: TRBD2
abundance: -
v_gene: TRBV2
CDR3nt: TGTGCCAGCAGCGAACTAGCGGGAGGAGGGTACGAGCAGTACTTC
CDR3aa: CASSELAGGGYEQYF

j_gene: TRBJ2-5
d_gene: -
abundance: few
v_gene: TRBV12-2
CDR3nt: TGTGCAAGTCGCCCCCTGCGGAACCCCCCGATGACACGGCGGTACCAAGAGACCCAGTACTTC
CDR3aa: CASRPLRNPPMTRRYQETQYF

j_gene: TRBJ2-3
d_gene: -
abundance: -
v_gene: TRBV6-4
CDR3nt: TGTGCCAGCATCGACGATACGCAGTATTTT
CDR3aa: CASIDDTQYF

j_gene: TRBJ2-7
d_gene: -
abundance: once
v_gene: TRBV28
CDR3nt: TGTGCCAGCAGTCCGGGCTTGGGGGCCGAGTACGAGCAGTACTTC
CDR3aa: CASSPGLGAEYEQYF

j_gene: TRBJ2-3
d_gene: TRBD2
abundance: -
v_gene: TRBV28
CDR3nt: TGTGCCAGCAGTTCTAGAATAGGCGGGAGCCTCACAGATACGCAGTATTTT
CDR3aa: CASSSRIGGSLTDTQYF

j_gene: TRBJ2-7
d_gene: -
abundance: -
v_gene: TRBV4-3
CDR3nt: TGCGCCAGCAGCCCTACGACAGACCGCTCCTACGAGCAGTACTTC
CDR3aa: CASSPTTDRSYEQYF

j_gene: TRBJ2-5
d_gene: TRBD1
abundance: -
v_gene: TRBV28
CDR3nt: TGTGCCAGCAGTTTACTGGGACAGGACAAGGGGGAGACCCAGTACTTC
CDR3aa: CASSLLGQDKGETQYF

j_gene: TRBJ1-6
d_gene: TRBD1
abundance: few
v_gene: TRBV5-1
CDR3nt: TGCGCCAGCAGCTTGTCAGGGGGAAATTCACCCCTCCACTTT
CDR3aa: CASSLSGGNSPLHF

j_gene: TRBJ1-1
d_gene: -
abundance: -
v_gene: TRBV3-1/TRBV3-2
CDR3nt: TGTGCCAGCAGCCAAGAAGGCAGGAACACTGAAGCTTTCTTT
CDR3aa: CASSQEGRNTEAFF